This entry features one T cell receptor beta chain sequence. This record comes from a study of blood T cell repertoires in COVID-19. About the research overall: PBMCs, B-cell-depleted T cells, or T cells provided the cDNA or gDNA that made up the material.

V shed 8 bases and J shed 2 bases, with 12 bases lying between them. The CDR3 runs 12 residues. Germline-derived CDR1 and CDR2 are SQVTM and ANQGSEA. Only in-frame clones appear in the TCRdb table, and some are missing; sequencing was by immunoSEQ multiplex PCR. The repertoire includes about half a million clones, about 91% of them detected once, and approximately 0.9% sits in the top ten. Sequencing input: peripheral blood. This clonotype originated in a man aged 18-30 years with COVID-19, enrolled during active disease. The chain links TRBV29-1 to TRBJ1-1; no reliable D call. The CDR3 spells CSTTQLNTEAFF. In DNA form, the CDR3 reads TGCAGCACCACCCAACTTAACACTGAAGCTTTCTTT.